This T cell receptor beta chain was sequenced for a study of cytomegalovirus exposure and HLA in healthy donors. About the research overall: Among the 398 genotyped donors, about 81% were placed in the Caucasian-associated ancestry cluster. Findings of the study overall: Specific recognition of CMV antigens was confirmed in vitro for a few chains (all CMV-associated).

PCR employed 60 Vbeta and 13 Jbeta primers. TCRdb keeps only in-frame clones here, not all; method: immunoSEQ multiplex PCR. The sample has tens of thousands of clones; approximately 80% are singletons. Germline V gives CDR1 GTSNPN, CDR2 SVGIG (reference sequence). The V gene lost 4 bases and the J gene lost 5 bases, with 14 bases spanning the gap. CDR3 length: 13 residues. To note about this clone: Antigen unknown.

Sample: PBMCs. The V call is TRBV30, the J call TRBJ1-1; D is unresolved. This TCR was sampled from a man in his fifties or sixties in good health and CMV-seronegative. The CDR3 DNA reads TGTGCCTGGAAAAAAACCCGAACAACTGAAGCTTTCTTT. Protein product: CAWKKTRTTEAFF.